The clone carrying this T cell receptor beta chain was found many times. V lost 6 bases and J lost 2; bases outside the gene matches: 9. CDR3 size: 14 residues. CDR1 and CDR2 from the germline V gene are DFQATT and SNEGSKA (reference sequence). Molecular barcoded adaptors covering alpha/delta and beta/gamma chains were used on around 400 ng RNA. TCRdb processed the reads anew with MiXCR; each CDR3 protein has one entry. The table includes more than 35,000 distinct CDR3 sequences, approximately 12% detected once. These data come from a study of read filtering for tumor transcriptome and immune sequencing.

The sequence derives from a donor aged 40 or older with multiple myeloma. The sample consisted of a population of CD138-negative cells sorted from bone marrow. This chain joins TRBV20-1 and TRBJ2-7; 8 bases match TRBD2. CDR3 residues: CSATRGSGTYEQYF. The DNA of the CDR3 is TGCAGTGCCACCAGGGGTAGCGGGACCTACGAGCAGTACTTC.